Listed here are 14 T cell receptor beta chains from one sample, sequenced in a study of blood T cells in healthy people across ages. A sample-barcoded 5' primer and a J-beta primer mix were used in a second PCR of roughly 7 to 12 cycles. TCRdb passed the 5' RACE reads through MiXCR, listing each CDR3 protein once. The sample lists fewer than 1,000,000 distinct CDR3 sequences, more than 40% occurring once. Source material: blood. The receptors originated from a man aged 55 to 69 in good health.

This clonotype came up a few times. The chain carries TRBV20-1 and TRBJ2-3, with TRBD2 matching 12 bases. J lost 4 bases, V lost 6 bases, and 8 bases had no gene match. Germline values: CDR1 DFQATT, CDR2 SNEGSKA (reference sequence). This CDR3 has 15 amino acids. CDR3 DNA: TGCAGTGCACCACCTAGCGGGGGGGCTTCAGATACGCAGTATTTT. Translating gives CSAPPSGGASDTQYF.

This clonotype was observed a few times. CDR3 bases: TGTGCCAGCAGCTTGGGTTCGGCTCGGGAGACCCAGTACTTC. Translation: CASSLGSARETQYF. The rearrangement uses TRBV5-6 and TRBJ2-5; D gene uncertain. The CDR3 totals 14 residues. The germline V gene has CDR1 SGHDT and CDR2 YYEEEE. V dropped 0 bases and J dropped 5 bases, with 11 bases sitting between them.

This clonotype was found a few times. The chain couples TRBV6-2 or TRBV6-3 to TRBJ2-7; possible D gene TRBD2, 7 bases. Per the germline V gene, CDR1 is MNHEY and CDR2 is SVGEGT. The CDR3 runs to 14 residues. V was trimmed by 5 bases and J by 2 bases, leaving 13 bases between them. The CDR3 DNA sequence: TGTGCCAGCAGTCGGACAGCGGGGACCTACGAGCAGTACTTC. It translates to CASSRTAGTYEQYF.

The V gene is TRBV7-9, the J gene TRBJ2-3; TRBD1 might be the D (6 bases). The germline V and J ends were trimmed by 2 bases and 0 bases, with 9 bases remaining between them. Germline values: CDR1 SEHNR, CDR2 FQNEAQ (reference sequence). This CDR3 has 15 residues. The CDR3 protein is CASSLQGPSTDTQYF. CDR3 in DNA: TGTGCCAGCAGCTTACAGGGGCCAAGCACAGATACGCAGTATTTT. The entire variable domain, with the rest obtained from reference TRBV7-9 and TRBJ2-3, is as follows: DTGVSQNPRHKITKRGQNVTFRCDPISEHNRLYWYRQTLGQGPEFLTYFQNEAQLEKSRLLSDRFSAERPKGSFSTLEIQRTEQGDSAMYLCASSLQGPSTDTQYFGPGTRLTVL.

This clonotype was recorded once. The gene calls are TRBV20-1 and TRBJ2-7, with D perhaps given as TRBD1 or TRBD2 (5 bases each). V was trimmed by 0 bases and J by 2 bases, leaving 11 bases between them. The CDR3 loop spans 14 amino acids. The V gene's germline CDR1 is DFQATT and CDR2 SNEGSKA (reference sequence). CDR3 bases: TGCAGTGCTAGAGATGGGGACCCGCCCTACGAGCAGTACTTC. It yields the protein CSARDGDPPYEQYF.

This sequence joins TRBV27 and TRBJ1-2; no reliable D call. CDR3 length: 13 residues. Germline values: CDR1 MNHEY, CDR2 SMNVEV (reference sequence). Trimming took 2 bases from V and 6 from J, leaving 10 bases between them. CDR3 sequence reads: CASSLRGFDGYTF. The DNA of the CDR3 is TGTGCCAGCAGTTTACGGGGTTTCGATGGCTACACCTTC.

This clonotype turned up a few times. V is TRBV7-7 and J is TRBJ1-4, with D possibly TRBD1 on 5 matching bases. CDR1 and CDR2 from the germline V gene are SSHAT and FNYEAQ (reference sequence). This CDR3 contains 13 residues. CDR3: CASGAQGSEKLFF. In DNA form, the CDR3 reads TGTGCTAGCGGCGCGCAGGGTAGTGAAAAACTGTTTTTT.

The J gene is TRBJ1-2, the V gene TRBV11-2; 7 bases fit TRBD1. The CDR3 extends over 16 amino acids. Germline V gives CDR1 SGHAT, CDR2 FQNNGV. The V and J ends lost 1 base and 1 base, in that order; junction bases with no gene match: 6. In DNA, the CDR3 is TGTGCCAGCAGCTTAGGACAGGGAAGGGGTAACTATGGCTACACCTTC. This sequence encodes CASSLGQGRGNYGYTF.

This clonotype was detected only a few times. The chain carries TRBV30 and TRBJ2-7, with 9 positions matching TRBD2. The CDR3 runs to 14 residues. Germline V lookup: CDR1 GTSNPN, CDR2 SVGIG (reference sequence). The trim removed 1 base at V and 2 bases at J, leaving 3 bases unmatched. DNA for the CDR3: TGTGCCTGGAGTGGCCTAGCGGGGACCTACGAGCAGTACTTC. Translated: CAWSGLAGTYEQYF.

This rearrangement joins TRBV7-2 to TRBJ1-6, with 9 bases fitting TRBD1. This CDR3 region has 16 residues. The germline CDR1 and CDR2 sequences are SGHTA and FQGNSA. V lost 5 bases to trimming and J lost 4 bases; unmatched junction nucleotides: 6. CDR3 sequence: CASSLGDRAYNSPLHF. The CDR3 nucleotides read TGTGCCAGCAGCCTCGGGGACAGGGCTTATAATTCACCCCTCCACTTT.

The J gene is TRBJ2-1, the V gene TRBV18; 7 positions agree with TRBD2. The junction had 17 bases not matched to a gene; V was cut back by 3 bases and J by 0 bases. CDR1 is KGHSH and CDR2 is LQKENI in the germline V gene. The CDR3 consists of 20 residues. Here the CDR3 DNA reads TGTGCCAGCTCACCTATGTCAGGTATAGCGGGTTCCAGCTCCTACAATGAGCAGTTCTTC. Its translation: CASSPMSGIAGSSSYNEQFF.

The CDR3 protein is CASSNPGLTNTEAFF. The CDR3 coding sequence is TGCGCCAGCAGCAACCCGGGCCTCACGAACACTGAAGCTTTCTTT. V usage is TRBV5-1 and J usage is TRBJ1-1; no definite D call. Trimming cost V 4 bases and J 1 base, with 14 bases left between them. Per the germline V gene, CDR1 is SGHRS and CDR2 is YFSETQ. CDR3 size: 15 residues.

The chain is built from TRBV4-3 and TRBJ1-2; D gene ambiguous. Per germline, CDR1 LGHNA and CDR2 YSLEER. The CDR3 covers 11 residues. With 0 bases removed from V and 12 bases from J, the gap between germline ends came to 8 bases. The DNA for the CDR3 is TGCGCCAGCAGCCAAGAGGACGGTAACACCTTC. The encoded protein is CASSQEDGNTF.

The chain couples TRBV5-6 to TRBJ2-3; TRBD2 might be the D (6 bases). V lost 7 bases and J 2 bases, leaving 14 bases between the germline ends. CDR3 length equals 14 residues. Germline loops: CDR1 SGHDT, CDR2 YYEEEE. The CDR3 is CASGSGLNTDTQYF. The DNA of the CDR3 is TGTGCCAGCGGCTCGGGACTTAACACAGATACGCAGTATTTT.